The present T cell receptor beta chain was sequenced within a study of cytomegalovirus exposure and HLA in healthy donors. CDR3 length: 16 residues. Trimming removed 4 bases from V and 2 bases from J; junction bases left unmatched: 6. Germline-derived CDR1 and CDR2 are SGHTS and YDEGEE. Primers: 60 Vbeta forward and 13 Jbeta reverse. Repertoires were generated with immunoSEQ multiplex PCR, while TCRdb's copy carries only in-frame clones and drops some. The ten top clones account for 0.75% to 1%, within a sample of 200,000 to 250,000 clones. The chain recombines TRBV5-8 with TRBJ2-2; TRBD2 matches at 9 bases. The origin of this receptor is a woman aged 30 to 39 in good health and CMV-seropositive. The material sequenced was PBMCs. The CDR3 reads CASSPRLAVNTGELFF. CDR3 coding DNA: TGTGCCAGCAGCCCCCGACTAGCGGTTAACACCGGGGAGCTGTTTTTT. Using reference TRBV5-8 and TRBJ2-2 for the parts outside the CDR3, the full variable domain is EAGVTQSPTHLIKTRGQQATLRCSPISGHTSVYWYQQALGLGLQFLLWYDEGEERNRGNFPPRFSGRQFPNYSSELNVNALELEDSALYLCASSPRLAVNTGELFFGEGSRLTVL.